The clone carrying this T cell receptor (beta chain) was counted once. No antigen is known for it. This entry belongs to a study of Ad26.COV2.S vaccination and SARS-CoV-2 variants. Whole-study results and caveats: Substantial post-vaccination breadth of spike-specific CD8+ and CD4+ T cell responses was reported.

Germline V gene lookup returns CDR1 LNHDA and CDR2 SQIVND (reference sequence). The CDR3 has 15 amino acids. With 6 bases removed from V and 2 bases from J, the gap between germline ends came to 14 bases. Noted treatment: around 19 received Ad26.COV2.S at low or high dose, single or two shots; 5 received placebo; per-sample allocation not given. Sampling took place 63 days after the first vaccine or placebo injection. Expressing Wuhan-strain SARS-CoV-2 spike, an Ad26 vector served as the vaccine. Sequenced by immunoSEQ multiplex PCR; TCRdb stores in-frame clones only, minus some. The table shows about 350,000 clones, with approximately 86% occurring only once.

The gene calls are TRBV19 and TRBJ2-4, with a possible D match to TRBD2 (6 bases). Source: peripheral blood, taken in a trial of Ad26.COV2.S vaccine versus placebo. This clonotype originated in a person aged 18-65 years who received the Ad26.COV2.S COVID-19 vaccine or a placebo. This chain's CDR3 is CASRPTRGSKNIQYF. In DNA form, the CDR3 reads TGTGCCAGTAGACCAACACGGGGGTCCAAAAACATTCAGTACTTC.